This is a list of T cell receptor beta chains from one sample in a study of blood T cell repertoires in COVID-19. Sequenced by immunoSEQ multiplex PCR; TCRdb stores in-frame clones only, minus some. This table has under 200,000 clones, approximately 80% appearing once. The sample was PBMCs or T cells enriched from blood (not recorded which). The receptors derive from a woman between 55 and 75 years old with acute COVID-19. Both conserved end residues are part of each CDR3. The order of the fields is J gene, D gene, clone size, V gene, CDR3 DNA, CDR3 protein. A D gene is named only where the DNA matches it firmly. Size values are once, few and many counts, or a class for expanded clones, and some rows have none.

J: TRBJ2-1; D: TRBD2; size: .; V: TRBV11-3; DNA: TGTGCCAGCAGCTTAGCGGGAGGGCCGGGTAATGAGCAGTTCTTC; CDR3: CASSLAGGPGNEQFF
J: TRBJ1-1; D: .; size: .; V: TRBV6-2/TRBV6-3; DNA: TGTGCCAGCAGTCGCAGACAGGAAGCTTTCTTT; CDR3: CASSRRQEAFF
J: TRBJ2-2; D: .; size: .; V: TRBV4-3; DNA: TGCGCCAGCAGCCTTGGAAGGGGGTACACCGGGGAGCTGTTTTTT; CDR3: CASSLGRGYTGELFF
J: TRBJ1-6; D: .; size: .; V: TRBV4-3; DNA: TGCGCCAGCAGCCAAGGGGCCAGGTATAATTCACCCCTCCACTTT; CDR3: CASSQGARYNSPLHF
J: TRBJ2-7; D: .; size: .; V: TRBV18; DNA: TGTGCCAGCTCACCCGGGGGCGAGCAGTACTTC; CDR3: CASSPGGEQYF
J: TRBJ2-7; D: .; size: .; V: TRBV4-1; DNA: TGCGCCAGCAGCGCACGGACTACGGCAAGCTCCTACGAGCAGTACTTC; CDR3: CASSARTTASSYEQYF
J: TRBJ2-4; D: .; size: .; V: TRBV9; DNA: TGTGCCAGCAGCACCCGGGACACTCAAACTATTCAGTACTTC; CDR3: CASSTRDTQTIQYF
J: TRBJ1-2; D: TRBD1; size: few; V: TRBV11-2; DNA: TGTGCCAGCAGCTCCTCGGAAGAGGGGGCTGTTGGCTACACCTTC; CDR3: CASSSSEEGAVGYTF
J: TRBJ1-2; D: TRBD1; size: .; V: TRBV5-1; DNA: TGCGCCAGCAGCTTCCAGGGGGCGGACTATGGCTACACCTTC; CDR3: CASSFQGADYGYTF
J: TRBJ1-5; D: TRBD1; size: .; V: TRBV27; DNA: TGTGCCAGCAGTTCATCGGACAGGCCTCGGGATTTT; CDR3: CASSSSDRPRDF
J: TRBJ2-1; D: .; size: few; V: TRBV11-2; DNA: TGTGCCAGCAGCTTAAATGTGGCAGGGCACAATGAGCAGTTCTTC; CDR3: CASSLNVAGHNEQFF
J: TRBJ2-7; D: .; size: .; V: TRBV7-9; DNA: TGTGCCAGCAGCCAGGACACCTACGAGCAGTACTTC; CDR3: CASSQDTYEQYF
J: TRBJ1-4; D: .; size: .; V: TRBV11-2; DNA: TGTGCCAGCAGCTTAGAGGGCGGGTTTCTTTCAGTGGGTGAAAAACTGTTTTTT; CDR3: CASSLEGGFLSVGEKLFF
J: TRBJ1-5; D: TRBD1; size: few; V: TRBV27; DNA: TGTGCCAGCAGTCCACAGGGGGTCTGGCAGCCCCAGCATTTT; CDR3: CASSPQGVWQPQHF